The sequence of this TCR beta chain was determined in a study of blood T cell repertoires in COVID-19. Original methodology: Estimated nucleated cell counts came from reference gene primer amplification. Sequenced by immunoSEQ multiplex PCR; TCRdb stores in-frame clones only, minus some. V, J and clone size are those of that table, while D and trimming were read from the DNA. The sample has 340,000 or so clones; about nine tenths are singletons. The CDR3 has 14 amino acids. CDR1 and CDR2 from the germline V gene are SGHTS and YDEGEE. V gave up 2 bases and J gave up 5 bases, with 12 bases separating them.

The chain couples TRBV5-8 to TRBJ2-3; D not resolved. The origin of this receptor is a man between 50 and 59 years old with active or convalescent COVID-19. Material for sequencing was peripheral blood. The CDR3 region has the DNA TGTGCCAGCAGCTTACCCCCGCGCCAAGATACGCAGTATTTT. Its protein is CASSLPPRQDTQYF.